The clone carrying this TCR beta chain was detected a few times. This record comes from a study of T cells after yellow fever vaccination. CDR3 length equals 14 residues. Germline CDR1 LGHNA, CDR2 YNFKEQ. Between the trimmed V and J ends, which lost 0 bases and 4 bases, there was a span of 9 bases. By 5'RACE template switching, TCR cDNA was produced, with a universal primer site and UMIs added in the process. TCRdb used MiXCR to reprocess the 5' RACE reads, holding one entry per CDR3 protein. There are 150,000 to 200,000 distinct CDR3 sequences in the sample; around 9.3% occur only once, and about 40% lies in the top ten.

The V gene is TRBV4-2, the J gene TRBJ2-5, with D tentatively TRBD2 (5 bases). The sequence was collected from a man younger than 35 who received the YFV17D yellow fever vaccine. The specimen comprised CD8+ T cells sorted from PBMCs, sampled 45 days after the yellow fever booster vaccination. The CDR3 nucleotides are TGTGCCAGCAGCCAAGAAGGACTTGGAGAGACCCAGTACTTC. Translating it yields CASSQEGLGETQYF.